This T cell receptor beta chain was obtained from a study of blood T cell repertoires in COVID-19. CDR3 length: 18 amino acids. J lost 8 bases, V lost 0 bases, and 13 bases had no gene match. Germline values: CDR1 ENHRY, CDR2 SYGVKD. Libraries were prepared by immunoSEQ multiplex PCR; TCRdb keeps only in-frame clonotypes and omits some of them. The sample yields about 64,000 clones, just over 85% seen once. This chain links TRBV10-3 with TRBJ1-6; 7 bases align to TRBD1. What was sequenced was peripheral blood. This clonotype was sampled from a woman aged 60-75 years with COVID-19, enrolled during active disease. CDR3 bases: TGTGCCATCAGTGAGTCGGGAGCAGGGGGAACGTTCGATTCACCCCTCCACTTT. Translating it yields CAISESGAGGTFDSPLHF.